This T cell receptor (beta chain) was captured in a study of vaccination and CD4 T cells after COVID-19. The wider study: In the control cultures, a CEFX pool, an HIV-1 Nef pool, or no peptide was supplied. Study-level results: Post-vaccination reactive clonotypes (median roughly 35) did not differ significantly from post-infection (21).

A word on this clonotype: Its antigen is not identified.

Treatment specified: approximately 11-day PBMC culture with coronavirus spike peptide pools or control peptides (ViraFEST assay). ViraFEST relied on peptide pools to expand antigen-specific T cells; the TCRs were sequenced afterward. The Oncomine TCR Beta short-read assay sequenced DNA from cultured CD4+ T cells. MiXCR, run by TCRdb on the PCR reads, gives a single entry per CDR3 protein. Of approximately 8,800 distinct CDR3 sequences detected, roughly 60% appear once; the ten largest clones hold 35% to 45%. This clonotype originated in a human donor who had recovered from COVID-19. Material: CD4+ T cells from blood, cultured in vitro.

CDR3 nucleotides: TGTGCCAGCAGTTTGCCAGGGATGAACACCGGGGAGCTGTTTTTT. Amino acid sequence: CASSLPGMNTGELFF. This chain connects TRBV28 to TRBJ2-2, with a weak D call TRBD1 (5 bases). The CDR3 consists of 15 residues. Deletions cut 3 bases from V and 1 base from J, with 9 bases between. Germline loops: CDR1 MDHEN, CDR2 SYDVKM.